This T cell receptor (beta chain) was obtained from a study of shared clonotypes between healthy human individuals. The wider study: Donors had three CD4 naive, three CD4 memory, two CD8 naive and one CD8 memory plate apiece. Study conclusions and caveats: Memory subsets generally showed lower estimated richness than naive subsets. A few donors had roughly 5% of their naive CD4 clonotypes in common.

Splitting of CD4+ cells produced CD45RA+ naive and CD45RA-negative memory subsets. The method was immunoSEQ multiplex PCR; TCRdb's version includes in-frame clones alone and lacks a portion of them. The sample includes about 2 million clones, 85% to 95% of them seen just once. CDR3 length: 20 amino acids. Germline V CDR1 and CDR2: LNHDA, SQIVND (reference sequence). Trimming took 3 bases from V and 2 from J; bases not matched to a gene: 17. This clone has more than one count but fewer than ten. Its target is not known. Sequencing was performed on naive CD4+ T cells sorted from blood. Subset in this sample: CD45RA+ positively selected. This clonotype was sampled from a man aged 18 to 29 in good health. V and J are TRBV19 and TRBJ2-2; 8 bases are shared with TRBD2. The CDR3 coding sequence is TGTGCCAGTAGTATCTCTCTAGGCGGGAGGCCCCTTACCAACACCGGGGAGCTGTTTTTT. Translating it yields CASSISLGGRPLTNTGELFF.